This TCR beta chain was recorded in a study of T cells in Graves' hyperthyroidism and ophthalmopathy (dated by TCRdb to 2018 to 2020). For the wider study: Peripheral blood samples were taken at initial diagnosis, before any treatment was given. In addition, the study compared T-cell repertoires in thyroid tissue and in blood from a handful of Graves' hyperthyroidism patients. A discovery cohort of about 96 patients, 43 with Graves' ophthalmopathy and approximately 57 with stable Graves' hyperthyroidism, was used to find distinguishing TCR V-J signatures. The approximately 98 discovery patients were randomly divided into training and test sets at a 7:3 ratio. Once sampling was done, hyperthyroidism patients were given methimazole at a starting dose of 30 mg daily, whereas ophthalmopathy patients were given high-dose intravenous methylprednisolone. The paper reports TCR Vbeta CDR3 sequencing of approximately 140 peripheral blood samples: 43 ophthalmopathy, under 85 hyperthyroidism and around 17 progressor patients. Prospective prediction of ophthalmopathy was tested in an independent validation cohort of about 19 hyperthyroidism patients and some 17 patients who later progressed to ophthalmopathy. On the study overall, not on this receptor specifically: Ophthalmopathy was separated from stable hyperthyroidism by a 13 V-J signature model, with 87.88% sensitivity and around 81% specificity obtained in cross-validation and 80%/75% obtained in testing. Most expanded thyroid clonotypes (frequency above 0.001) were also detected in blood, a finding suggesting that blood repertoires may reflect thyroid immune responses. In validation, the model predicted progression to ophthalmopathy with 60% to 71% sensitivity and 72% to 75% specificity, a median of around six months before onset. Sample size was not statistically predetermined, and blinding of investigators to group allocation was not performed.

The table lists this clonotype with many counts. It has no known antigen specificity. No quality values exist for individual bases; no much larger clone is one base distant. Amplification of TCR beta CDR3 regions was carried out from RNA transcripts. A first-round RT-PCR of the TCR CDR3 used the HTBI primer set with the Qiagen OneStep RT-PCR kit. A second multiplex PCR round built the libraries, followed by size selection and purification. The libraries were sequenced on an Illumina HiSeq2000 using paired-end 100 bp reads. From the authors' description of their analysis: SOAPnuke was used to process the raw data, with reads discarded if the reads contained adapters or uncalled bases, had a mean Phred below 15, or lacked an exact constant-primer or identifier match. High-quality paired reads were merged using COPE v1.2.5, and each unique nucleotide sequence was defined as a clonotype. MiTCR v1.1 was used to align clonotypes to the IMGT TRBV, TRBD and TRBJ reference segments. The analysis was restricted to V-J combinations with a frequency above 0.0001, which together covered just over 99% of the repertoires. A TCS score was defined as the ratio of F50 (clonal expansion) to E x V (chaos), with BLOSUM62-based TCRdist applied between CDR3 peptides within each V-J. Welch's t-statistics and random forest reduced 450 to 600 V-J features to about 12, which were used in a naive Bayes classifier (R e1071). In TCRdb, the public reads were trimmed at Q25 with fastp and aligned with MiXCR, with productive beta chains retained. Every entry covers one CDR3 protein and lists the most common genes and DNA from its rows. Here the V and J calls rest on TCRdb's processing, not on the authors' analysis. The sample table contains 490,000 or so distinct CDR3 sequences; only one count was recorded for about 16% of them. The leading ten clones occupy about 29% of the sample.

Ophthalmopathy patients had moderately to severely active disease, with a Clinical Activity Score of 3 or more, a NOSPECS grade of 4 or more, and a disease duration of less than 3 months. The study excluded patients with uncontrolled infections, other autoimmune diseases, pregnancy or lactation. Clinical symptoms, serum thyroxine and TRAb, thyroid ultrasound, and orbital computed tomography formed the basis for the diagnoses. Ficoll-Paque density gradient centrifugation was used to isolate PBMCs from about 9 ml of fresh peripheral blood. Total RNA was extracted using Trizol reagent, and RNA quality was assessed on an Agilent 2100 Bioanalyzer. Ends trimmed: V by 7 bases, J by 4 bases; bases unmatched to a gene: 8. The CDR3 covers 14 residues, taking in both the cysteine and the phenylalanine. Only the CDR3 portion is preserved as DNA: 42 bases, with reading frame beginning at the first base. Looking up the germline V gene yields CDR1 MDHEN and CDR2 SYDVKM.

This TCR derives from a woman aged 25-40 years with Graves' ophthalmopathy. Sequencing was carried out using blood. The sequence joins TRBV28 to TRBJ2-7, with 9 junctional bases fitting TRBD2. For the CDR3, the sequence is CASTLAGRAYEQYF. The DNA sequence is as follows: TGTGCCAGCACGCTAGCGGGGAGGGCATACGAGCAGTACTTC.